This T cell receptor (beta chain) derives from a study of PD-L1 blockade in urothelial cancer. Across the study: Across blood samples, T cells had a median count of around 150,000.

Time point: pretreatment peripheral blood. Germline lookup yields CDR1 SNHLY and CDR2 FYNNEI. The CDR3 sequence is 12 residues long. Trimming left V 8 bases short and J 7 bases short, with 12 bases between. The templates were synthetic TCR analogs, and they were spiked into each PCR. Produced via immunoSEQ multiplex PCR; TCRdb's table is partial and in-frame only. Of about 56,000 clones in the sample, 65% to 90% were seen once. The source material was PBMCs, sampled around atezolizumab (anti-PD-L1) treatment. V is TRBV2 and J is TRBJ1-3; no clear D. The receptor was isolated from a man in his sixties or seventies with urothelial cancer. The CDR3 is CASRWWENTIYF. In DNA form, the CDR3 reads TGTGCCAGCCGGTGGTGGGAGAACACCATATATTTT.